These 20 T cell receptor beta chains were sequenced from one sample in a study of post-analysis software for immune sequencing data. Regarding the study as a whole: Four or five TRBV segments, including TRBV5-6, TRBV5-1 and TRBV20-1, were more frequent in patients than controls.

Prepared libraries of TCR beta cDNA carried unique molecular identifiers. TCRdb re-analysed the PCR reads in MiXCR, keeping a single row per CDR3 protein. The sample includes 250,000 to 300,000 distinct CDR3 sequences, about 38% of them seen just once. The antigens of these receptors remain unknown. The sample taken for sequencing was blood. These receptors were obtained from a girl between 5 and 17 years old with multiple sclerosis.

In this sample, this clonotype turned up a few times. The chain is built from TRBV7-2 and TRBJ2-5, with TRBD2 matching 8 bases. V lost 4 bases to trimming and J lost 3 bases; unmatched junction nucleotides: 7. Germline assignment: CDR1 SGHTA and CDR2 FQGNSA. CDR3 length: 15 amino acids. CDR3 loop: CTSSSHYSGEETQYF. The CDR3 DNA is TGTACCAGCAGCTCCCATTATAGCGGGGAAGAGACCCAGTACTTC.

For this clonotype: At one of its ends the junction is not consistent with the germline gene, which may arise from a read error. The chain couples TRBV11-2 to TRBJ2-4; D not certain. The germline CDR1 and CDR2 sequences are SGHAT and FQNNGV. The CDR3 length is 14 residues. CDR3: CAGSHVGAKNIQYF. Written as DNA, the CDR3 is TGTGCCGGCAGCCATGTAGGGGCCAAAAACATTCAGTACTTC.

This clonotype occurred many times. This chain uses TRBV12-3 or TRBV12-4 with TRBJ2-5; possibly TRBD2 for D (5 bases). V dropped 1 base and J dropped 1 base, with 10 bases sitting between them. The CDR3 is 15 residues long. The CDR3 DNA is TGTGCCAGCAGTTTAGACAGAGGGCCCCAAGAGACCCAGTACTTC. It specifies CASSLDRGPQETQYF.

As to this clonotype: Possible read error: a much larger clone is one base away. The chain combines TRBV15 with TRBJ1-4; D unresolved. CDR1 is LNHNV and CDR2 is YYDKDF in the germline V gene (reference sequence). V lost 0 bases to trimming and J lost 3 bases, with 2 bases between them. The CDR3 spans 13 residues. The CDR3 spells CATSRDPNEKLFF. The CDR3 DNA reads TGTGCCACCAGCAGAGACCCTAATGAAAAACTGTTTTTT.

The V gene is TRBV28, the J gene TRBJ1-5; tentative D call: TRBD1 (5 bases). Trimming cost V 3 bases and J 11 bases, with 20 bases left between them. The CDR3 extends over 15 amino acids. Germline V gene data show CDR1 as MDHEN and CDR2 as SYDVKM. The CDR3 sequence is CASSFPGTGDRAQHF. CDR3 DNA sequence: TGTGCCAGCAGTTTCCCCGGGACGGGAGACCGGGCCCAGCATTTT.

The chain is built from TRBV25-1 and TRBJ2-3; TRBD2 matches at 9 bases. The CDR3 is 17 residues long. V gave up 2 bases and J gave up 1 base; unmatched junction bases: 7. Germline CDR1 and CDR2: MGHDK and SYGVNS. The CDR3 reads CASSEGGREGGTDTQYF. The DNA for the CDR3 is TGTGCCAGCAGTGAAGGAGGGCGGGAGGGGGGCACAGATACGCAGTATTTT.

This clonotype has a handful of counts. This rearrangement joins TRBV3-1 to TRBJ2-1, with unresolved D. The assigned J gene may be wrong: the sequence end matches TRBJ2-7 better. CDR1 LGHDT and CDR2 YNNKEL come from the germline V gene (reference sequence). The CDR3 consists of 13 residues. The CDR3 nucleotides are TGTGCCAGCAGCCCCGGACGGTACAATGAGCAGTACTTC. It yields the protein CASSPGRYNEQYF.

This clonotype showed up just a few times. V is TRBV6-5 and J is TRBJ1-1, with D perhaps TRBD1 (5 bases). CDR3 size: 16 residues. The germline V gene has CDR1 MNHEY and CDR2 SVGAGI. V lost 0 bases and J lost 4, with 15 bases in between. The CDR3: CASSYSGREWGTEAFF. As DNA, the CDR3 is TGTGCCAGCAGTTACTCGGGCAGGGAGTGGGGCACTGAAGCTTTCTTT.

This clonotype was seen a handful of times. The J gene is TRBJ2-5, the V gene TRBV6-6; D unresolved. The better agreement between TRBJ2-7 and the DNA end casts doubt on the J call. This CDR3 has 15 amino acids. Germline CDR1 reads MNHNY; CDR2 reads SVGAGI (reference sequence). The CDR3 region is CASSYSGRNVYEQYF. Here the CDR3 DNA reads TGTGCCAGCAGTTACTCAGGGCGGAATGTCTACGAGCAGTACTTC.

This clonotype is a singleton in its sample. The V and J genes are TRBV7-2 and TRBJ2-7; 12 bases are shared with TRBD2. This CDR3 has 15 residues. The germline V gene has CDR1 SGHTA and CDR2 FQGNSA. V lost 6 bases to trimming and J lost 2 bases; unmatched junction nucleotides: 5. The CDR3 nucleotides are TGTGCCAGCAGGACCTCTAGCGGGGGGGCCTACGAGCAGTACTTC. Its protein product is CASRTSSGGAYEQYF.

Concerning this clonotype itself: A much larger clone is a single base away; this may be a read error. CDR3 residues: CASSPIGSETQFF. The CDR3 DNA reads as TGTGCCAGCTCACCCATCGGTTCCGAGACCCAGTTCTTC. The chain combines TRBV18 with TRBJ2-1; no firm D call. The germline V and J ends were trimmed by 3 bases and 13 bases, with 16 bases remaining between them. The CDR3 contains 13 residues. The germline CDR1 and CDR2 sequences are KGHSH and LQKENI.

The CDR3, as DNA: TGTGCCAGCAGCTTCCAGGTTACCACCGGGGAGCTGTTTTTT. This encodes CASSFQVTTGELFF. The chain uses TRBV7-2 and TRBJ2-2; no reliable D call. Germline CDR1 reads SGHTA; CDR2 reads FQGNSA. There are 14 residues in the CDR3. Trimming stripped 3 bases from V and 4 bases from J, with 9 bases between.

As DNA, the CDR3 is TGTGCCGGCACCTTCTCGGGGCCGCAGTATTTT. Amino acids: CAGTFSGPQYF. This chain links TRBV7-6 with TRBJ2-3; D possibly matches TRBD1 or TRBD2 (5 bases each). Between the trimmed V and J ends, which lost 11 bases and 10 bases, there was a span of 16 bases. From germline, CDR1 is SGHVS and CDR2 FNYEAQ. The CDR3 contains 11 residues.

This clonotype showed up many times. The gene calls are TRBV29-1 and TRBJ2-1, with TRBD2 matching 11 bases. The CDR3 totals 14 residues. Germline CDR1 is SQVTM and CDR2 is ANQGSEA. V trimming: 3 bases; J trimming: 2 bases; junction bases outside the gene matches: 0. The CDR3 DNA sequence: TGCAGCGTTGATAGCGGGAGGGCCTACAATGAGCAGTTCTTC. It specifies CSVDSGRAYNEQFF.

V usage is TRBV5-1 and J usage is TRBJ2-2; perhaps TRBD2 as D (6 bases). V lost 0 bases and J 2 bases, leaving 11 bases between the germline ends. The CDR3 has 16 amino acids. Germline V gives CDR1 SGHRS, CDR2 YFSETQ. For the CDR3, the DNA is TGCGCCAGCAGCTTGGCGGGGACTTCTAACACCGGGGAGCTGTTTTTT. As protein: CASSLAGTSNTGELFF.

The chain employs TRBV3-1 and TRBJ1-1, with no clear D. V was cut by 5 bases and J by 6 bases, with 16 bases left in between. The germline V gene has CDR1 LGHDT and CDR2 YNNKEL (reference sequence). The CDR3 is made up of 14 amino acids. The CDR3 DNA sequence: TGTGCCAGCAGCGACCAGGCAGGCGGGGCTGAAGCTTTCTTT. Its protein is CASSDQAGGAEAFF.

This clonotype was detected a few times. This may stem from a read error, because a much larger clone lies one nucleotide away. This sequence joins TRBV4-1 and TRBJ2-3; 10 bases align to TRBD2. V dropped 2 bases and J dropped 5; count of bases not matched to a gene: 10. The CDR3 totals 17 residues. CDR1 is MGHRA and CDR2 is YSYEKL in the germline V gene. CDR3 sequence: CASSQLSKREGRDTQYF. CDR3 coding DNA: TGCGCCAGCAGCCAACTGTCAAAGCGGGAGGGGCGAGATACGCAGTATTTT.

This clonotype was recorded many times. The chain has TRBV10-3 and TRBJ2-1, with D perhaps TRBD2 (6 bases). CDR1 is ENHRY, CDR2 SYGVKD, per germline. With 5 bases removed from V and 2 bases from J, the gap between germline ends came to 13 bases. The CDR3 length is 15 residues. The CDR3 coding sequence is TGTGCCATCAGTAGTGGCGAGCGGGCCTACAATGAGCAGTTCTTC. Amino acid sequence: CAISSGERAYNEQFF.

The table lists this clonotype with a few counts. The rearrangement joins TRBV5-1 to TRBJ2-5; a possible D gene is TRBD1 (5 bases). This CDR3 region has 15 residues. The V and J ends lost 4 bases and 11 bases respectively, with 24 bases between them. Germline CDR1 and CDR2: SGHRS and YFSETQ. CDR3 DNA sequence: TGCGCCAGCAGCGGGGCATTGTGGCAAGGCAATGAGCAGTACTTC. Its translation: CASSGALWQGNEQYF.

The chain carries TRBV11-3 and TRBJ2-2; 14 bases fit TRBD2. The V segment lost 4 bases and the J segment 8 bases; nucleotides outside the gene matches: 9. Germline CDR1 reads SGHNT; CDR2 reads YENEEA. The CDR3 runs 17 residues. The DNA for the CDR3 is TGTGCCAGCAGCTCACCGACTAGCGGGAGGGCGACGGGGGAGCTGTTTTTT. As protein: CASSSPTSGRATGELFF. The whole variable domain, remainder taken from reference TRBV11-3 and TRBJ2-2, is EAGVVQSPRYKIIEKKQPVAFWCNPISGHNTLYWYLQNLGQGPELLIRYENEEAVDDSQLPKDRFSAERLKGVDSTLKIQPAELGDSAVYLCASSSPTSGRATGELFFGEGSRLTVL.